Listed here are 2 T cell receptor beta chains from one sample, sequenced in a study of human T cells and chemical hapten exposure. Time point described: patch test 2, 6 weeks after DPC sensitization. Treatment indicated: therapeutic diphenylcyclopropenone sensitization with weekly scalp DPC. Each CDR3 protein gets one entry after TCRdb re-called the RACE reads with MiXCR. This sample has 90,000 to 110,000 distinct CDR3 sequences, with 9.2% found just once. The input for sequencing was whole blood, taken in connection with sensitization to the hapten diphenylcyclopropenone (DPC). These receptors were obtained from a woman between 40 and 50 years old with alopecia areata. Some clones in this sample may be carry-over from other donors' samples.

This clonotype was detected a few times. The chain carries TRBV10-1 and TRBJ2-7; D is perhaps TRBD2 (5 bases). The V gene's germline CDR1 is WNHNN and CDR2 SYGVQD (reference sequence). V dropped 2 bases and J dropped 4 bases, with 9 bases sitting between them. This CDR3 is built from 13 residues. The CDR3 sequence is CASSEGLAYEQYF. The CDR3 nucleotides are TGCGCCAGCAGTGAGGGGCTAGCTTACGAGCAGTACTTC.

This clonotype was observed at least ten times. V and J are TRBV18 and TRBJ2-7; possible D gene TRBD1, 5 bases. Germline loops: CDR1 KGHSH, CDR2 LQKENI. CDR3 length: 15 amino acids. The V and J ends lost 3 bases and 5 bases respectively, with 17 bases between them. The CDR3 region is CASSPGQVNIHEQYF. DNA of the CDR3: TGTGCCAGCTCACCGGGGCAGGTGAATATCCACGAGCAGTACTTC.